The present TCR beta chain was sequenced within a study of tissue T cells after allogeneic stem cell transplantation (dated by TCRdb to between 2021 and 2024). With regard to the full study: Every GVHD patient received a graft from a donor; four grafts were unmodified and three were CD34-selected to deplete T cells. When multiple samples of a tissue were available, H&E sections were reviewed by a pathologist, and samples with histologically apparent lymphocytes were prioritized for sequencing. The study profiled TCR beta repertoires across many tissues from research autopsies of patients with and without GVHD, plus mouse models of GVHD. The human arm was conducted as a prospective observational study, and neither blinding nor randomization was performed. Summary of the overall study and its limitations: The study did not determine which tissue TCRs were alloreactive or antigen-specific, and some clones might have been persisting host cells. Blood and spleen T cells captured only a limited portion of the TCR repertoire detected in tissues, in both patients and mice. Only a few T cell clones appeared in more than one patient, yet motif-based clustering showed tissue-specific repertoire signatures that were shared between patients. Sampling depth was acknowledged as a limitation, and the patient cohort was both small and clinically heterogeneous. Within patients, how anatomically similar tissues were was a major factor shaping TCR repertoire composition, regardless of disease or transplant status.

The label giving this sample's time point can be read as: human tissue collected at research (rapid) autopsy. Seven or eight adult allo-HCT recipients with steroid-refractory GVHD were prospectively enrolled in a research-autopsy study over a three-year period. Every GVHD patient had gastrointestinal GVHD and was given several lines of GVHD-directed therapy, and five of the GVHD patients also had skin involvement. After a median post-mortem interval of roughly 8.9 hours, the autopsy tissues collected included GI sites spanning esophagus to rectum, along with liver, skin and lymphoid organs including spleen. Autopsy specimens were bisected, with one portion flash-frozen in liquid nitrogen and the remainder formalin-fixed, and GI outer muscle layers were removed. To extract genomic DNA from frozen tissues, either the Mag-Bind Blood & Tissue DNA HDQ 96 Kit on a Chemagic 360 or the DNeasy Blood & Tissue Kit was used. Extracted DNA was further purified with the Genomic DNA Clean & Concentrator-25 kit because of concern about red blood cell contamination.

Libraries were prepared through the immunoSEQ multiplex PCR assay. Adaptive Biotechnologies performed the TCRbeta CDR3 sequencing at survey depth and reported CDR3 sequences, V/J genes, productive frequency and template counts. TCR beta CDR3 regions were amplified from genomic DNA instead of RNA. The source study handled its data this way. Jensen-Shannon divergence was used to quantify pairwise repertoire overlap between tissues, with a value of 1 indicating complete divergence and a value of 0 indicating identical repertoires. Tissues were grouped by single-linkage agglomerative hierarchical clustering of pairwise JSD values, and the clustering results were shown as dendrograms. All patient samples were analyzed with GLIPH2 using simulation_depth 1000, kmer_min_depth 3 and cdr3_length_cutoff 8, and only groups containing more than two unique CDR3s were kept. A standardized tissue-overlap score was generated by extrapolating Jaccard GLIPH-group overlap across patients to a standard repertoire size of 1000 clones. Associations of diversity with clinical or experimental variables used linear mixed-effect models with tissue fixed effects and individual random effects. TCRdb obtained this table from immuneACCESS and retained in-frame rearrangements with V and J assigned. These tables miss some clones; where compared with another copy, unresolved V genes account for less than half of the shortfall, and the remainder is unexplained. Clone size and V and J calls were adopted from that table, with D and trimming inferred from the DNA. This sample comprises some 340 clones, just under 60% of them detected only once. About 56% of the sample is taken by the ten largest.

CDR1 and CDR2, per the germline V gene, are LGHNA and YSLEER. The CDR3 covers 16 residues, taking in both the cysteine and the phenylalanine. Here the CDR3 DNA is all that survives: 48 bases in frame from base 1. Trimmed from V: 0 bases; trimmed from J: 4 bases; junction bases lacking a gene match: 8. A note on this clone: This clone's antigen is unknown. No clone much larger than this one lies a single base away; base qualities are absent.

This chain joins TRBV4-3 to TRBJ2-5; TRBD1 aligns with 7 central bases. This sequence originates from a female patient aged 40-69 years with steroid-refractory graft-versus-host disease after an allogeneic stem cell transplant. Some T cells present after a transplant may be cells of the graft donor. The sequences come from liver tissue, collected at autopsy. The CDR3 is CASSQERARGLETQYF. The bases are TGCGCCAGCAGCCAAGAAAGGGCCAGGGGGTTAGAGACCCAGTACTTC.